This T cell receptor (beta chain) was obtained from a study of CD8+ T cells in alopecia areata. The wider study: The SALT score measured affected scalp surface percentage in treated patients. General study findings and limits: Scalp sequencing also captures normal skin's resident alphabeta T cells.

Treatment noted: oral pan-JAK inhibitor, 5-10 mg twice daily. Germline CDR1 GTSNPN, CDR2 SVGIG (reference sequence). V lost 4 bases and J 2 bases, leaving 15 bases between the germline ends. The CDR3 is 14 residues long. With respect to this clone: Its antigen is unknown.

As the sequencing template, cDNA was produced by extracting RNA and reverse transcribing it. Clones were sequenced by immunoSEQ multiplex PCR, and TCRdb holds only the in-frame ones, with some missing. The repertoire consists of about 190,000 clones, with over 60% occurring once and the leading ten covering more than 3.5%. This specimen was CD4+ T cells sorted from blood, taken at week 4, from a patient treated with tofacitinib. The sequence was obtained from a human donor with alopecia areata. The chain has TRBV30 and TRBJ2-7, with D unresolved. The CDR3 bases are TGTGCCTGGACACCACTCCGTTACCCCTACGAGCAGTACTTC. Its translation is CAWTPLRYPYEQYF.